Below are 23 T cell receptor beta chains sequenced from a single sample in a study of T cell responses to AZD1222 COVID-19 vaccine. Data came from immunoSEQ multiplex PCR; TCRdb stores just in-frame clones and leaves some out. This sample carries over 100,000 clones, 87% of them seen once, and the ten largest clones take 9.5% to 15%. The material was peripheral blood, obtained on day 0 of AZD1222 vaccination. These receptors were taken from an adult in good health.

The V and J genes are TRBV19 and TRBJ1-5; 9 bases map to TRBD1. Germline CDR1 reads LNHDA; CDR2 reads SQIVND (reference sequence). Unmatched junction bases numbered 12, after V lost 3 bases and J lost 6 bases. The CDR3 runs to 17 residues. For the CDR3, the DNA is TGTGCCAGTAGTATGTTCCCCCCGGACAGGGGAAGTCAGCCCCAGCATTTT. Residues: CASSMFPPDRGSQPQHF.

V usage is TRBV7-2 and J usage is TRBJ2-3; the match to TRBD2 covers 10 bases. J lost 4 bases, V lost 5 bases, and 9 bases had no gene match. The germline V gene encodes CDR1 SGHTA and CDR2 FQGNSA. This CDR3 is 16 amino acids long. For the CDR3, the DNA is TGTGCCAGCAGCGCGGAAAGCGGGAGGGCAGCAGATACGCAGTATTTT. Its protein is CASSAESGRAADTQYF.

The gene calls are TRBV2 and TRBJ1-5; 8 bases fit TRBD1. V lost 8 bases, J lost 7 bases, and 7 bases stayed unmatched. Per germline, CDR1 SNHLY and CDR2 FYNNEI. The CDR3 spans 13 residues. CDR3 nucleotides: TGTGCCAGCTATGCAGGGGGCGGACAGCCCCAGCATTTT. It is translated as CASYAGGGQPQHF.

This chain links TRBV15 with TRBJ1-1; D remains unclear. In germline, CDR1 is LNHNV, CDR2 YYDKDF (reference sequence). Deletions cut 5 bases from V and 6 bases from J, with 13 bases between. This CDR3 region has 13 residues. The CDR3 DNA sequence: TGTGCCACCAGCTCTGGGATATACCCTGAAGCTTTCTTT. Residues: CATSSGIYPEAFF.

This chain links TRBV4-3 with TRBJ2-2; D might be TRBD1 or TRBD2, each matching 7 bases. V shed 0 bases and J shed 3 bases, with 11 bases lying between them. There are 16 residues in the CDR3. The germline V gene has CDR1 LGHNA and CDR2 YSLEER. The CDR3, as DNA: TGCGCCAGCAGCCAAGATGCAGGGGGGGACACCGGGGAGCTGTTTTTT. Protein sequence: CASSQDAGGDTGELFF.

The chain uses TRBV5-1 and TRBJ2-7; TRBD2 agrees at 10 bases. The V segment lost 7 bases and the J segment 6 bases; nucleotides outside the gene matches: 13. Germline CDR1 reads SGHRS; CDR2 reads YFSETQ. This CDR3 is built from 15 residues. The CDR3 DNA follows: TGCGCCAGCGCGGGGCTAGCGGGAGTGAATGGCGAGCAGTACTTC. Protein: CASAGLAGVNGEQYF.

V usage is TRBV9 and J usage is TRBJ2-1; 10 bases fit TRBD2. Germline V CDR1 and CDR2: SGDLS, YYNGEE. V lost 0 bases and J lost 2; bases outside the gene matches: 14. The CDR3 spans 20 residues. The DNA for the CDR3 is TGTGCCAGCAGCGTAGGGGTTAGCGGGAGGAGTAAGGGGGCCTACAATGAGCAGTTCTTC. This sequence encodes CASSVGVSGRSKGAYNEQFF.

This rearrangement joins TRBV25-1 to TRBJ1-6, with 7 bases lining up with TRBD1. V was pared by 4 bases and J by 10 bases, with 7 bases of the junction left unmatched. CDR1 MGHDK and CDR2 SYGVNS come from the germline V gene. The CDR3 has 14 amino acids. Here the CDR3 reads CASSGQGSHSPLHF. The CDR3 DNA reads as TGTGCCAGCAGTGGACAGGGAAGTCACTCACCCCTCCACTTT. Full variable domain (outside the CDR3, taken from reference TRBV25-1 and TRBJ1-6): EADIYQTPRYLVIGTGKKITLECSQTMGHDKMYWYQQDPGMELHLIHYSYGVNSTEKGDLSSESTVSRIRTEHFPLTLESARPSHTSQYLCASSGQGSHSPLHFGNGTRLTVT.

V and J are TRBV4-3 and TRBJ2-3, with TRBD1 matching over 8 bases. Germline assignment: CDR1 LGHNA and CDR2 YSLEER. The CDR3 is 15 residues long. V gave up 2 bases and J gave up 3 bases; unmatched junction bases: 4. CDR3 region: CASSQTGGRTDTQYF. The CDR3 DNA follows: TGCGCCAGCAGCCAAACAGGGGGGCGAACAGATACGCAGTATTTT.

The chain is built from TRBV5-4 and TRBJ2-3, with D perhaps matching TRBD2 (6 bases). The ends were cut back, 4 bases at V and 9 bases at J, with 15 bases in the middle. Germline loops: CDR1 SGHNT, CDR2 YYREEE (reference sequence). The CDR3 runs 13 residues. CDR3 in amino acids: CASSAPGRDTQYF. DNA of the CDR3: TGTGCCAGCAGCGCCCCGGGGCGGGACACGCAGTATTTT. The whole variable domain, remainder taken from reference TRBV5-4 and TRBJ2-3, is ETGVTQSPTHLIKTRGQQVTLRCSSQSGHNTVSWYQQALGQGPQFIFQYYREEENGRGNFPPRFSGLQFPNYSSELNVNALELDDSALYLCASSAPGRDTQYFGPGTRLTVL.

This chain connects TRBV19 to TRBJ1-2; 8 bases agree with TRBD1. The CDR3 runs 16 residues. Germline V CDR1 and CDR2: LNHDA, SQIVND (reference sequence). V was pared by 3 bases and J by 4 bases, with 10 bases of the junction left unmatched. The CDR3 region is CASSMAQGASSYGYTF. DNA of the CDR3: TGTGCCAGTAGTATGGCTCAGGGGGCCTCCTCCTATGGCTACACCTTC.

V gene TRBV19 combines with J gene TRBJ1-3, with D tentatively TRBD1 (5 bases). This CDR3 spans 16 amino acids. Deletions cut 4 bases from V and 0 bases from J, with 13 bases between. In germline, CDR1 is LNHDA, CDR2 SQIVND (reference sequence). CDR3 amino acids: CASSKEGPRSGNTIYF. CDR3 nucleotides: TGTGCCAGTAGTAAGGAGGGGCCCCGCTCTGGAAACACCATATATTTT.

This chain links TRBV4-3 with TRBJ2-6; a weak D match, TRBD2 (5 bases). In germline, CDR1 is LGHNA, CDR2 YSLEER. There are 16 residues in the CDR3. Trimming removed 0 bases at V and 2 bases at J, with 8 bases between. CDR3: CASSQEVRAGANVLTF. The CDR3, as DNA: TGCGCCAGCAGCCAAGAAGTGAGGGCTGGGGCCAACGTCCTGACTTTC.

This clone was detected a few times. This rearrangement joins TRBV19 to TRBJ1-1; D remains unclear. V was shortened by 3 bases and J by 1 base, with 9 bases between the two germline ends. Germline values: CDR1 LNHDA, CDR2 SQIVND (reference sequence). The CDR3 length is 14 residues. CDR3 sequence: CASSMSATNTEAFF. The CDR3 DNA follows: TGTGCCAGTAGTATGTCCGCCACGAACACTGAAGCTTTCTTT.

The chain is built from TRBV7-2 and TRBJ1-2, with D possibly TRBD1 on 5 matching bases. Germline CDR1 is SGHTA and CDR2 is FQGNSA. CDR3 length: 13 amino acids. V lost 6 bases and J 2 bases, leaving 10 bases between the germline ends. CDR3 coding DNA: TGTGCCAGCAGTGCCCGACAGAACTATGGCTACACCTTC. As protein: CASSARQNYGYTF.

The genes are TRBV2 and TRBJ2-3, with 10 bases lining up with TRBD2. The CDR3 has 15 residues. Trimming at V came to 7 bases and at J to 2 bases, leaving 6 bases not matched to a gene. Germline loops: CDR1 SNHLY, CDR2 FYNNEI. The CDR3 nucleotides read TGTGCCAGCACCGTAGCGGGAGGCTTCACAGATACGCAGTATTTT. Translated: CASTVAGGFTDTQYF.

V is TRBV6-5 and J is TRBJ2-7; tentative D call: TRBD1 (5 bases). Trimming took off 0 bases at V and 5 bases at J, with 14 bases between the two ends. The CDR3 sequence is 15 residues long. The germline gives CDR1 MNHEY, CDR2 SVGAGI. The CDR3 reads CASSYSYQGKNEQYF. As DNA, the CDR3 is TGTGCCAGCAGTTACTCGTATCAGGGAAAGAACGAGCAGTACTTC.

This clone was detected once. This chain connects TRBV28 to TRBJ2-7; D might be TRBD1 (6 bases). Per the germline V gene, CDR1 is MDHEN and CDR2 is SYDVKM. Trimming pared 6 bases from V and 2 bases from J, leaving 17 bases between. CDR3 size: 15 residues. The CDR3 loop reads CASRLRQAEAYEQYF. The DNA of the CDR3 is TGTGCCAGCAGGCTTAGACAGGCGGAGGCCTACGAGCAGTACTTC.

J is TRBJ2-3 and V is TRBV6-6, with D possibly TRBD2 on 6 matching bases. The CDR3 extends over 16 amino acids. With 2 bases removed from V and 2 bases from J, the gap between germline ends came to 14 bases. Per germline, CDR1 MNHNY and CDR2 SVGAGI (reference sequence). CDR3 region: CASSYLATRNTDTQYF. For the CDR3, the DNA is TGTGCCAGCAGTTACCTAGCGACTAGAAACACAGATACGCAGTATTTT.

The chain combines TRBV28 with TRBJ1-2; possible D gene TRBD1, 5 bases. This CDR3 region has 15 residues. V lost 7 bases, J lost 4 bases, and 19 bases lay in between. The V gene's germline CDR1 is MDHEN and CDR2 SYDVKM. The CDR3 reads CASTPSIGGSYGYTF. CDR3 coding DNA: TGTGCCAGCACTCCGAGTATCGGGGGAAGCTATGGCTACACCTTC.

V gene TRBV28 combines with J gene TRBJ2-1, with 8 bases that match TRBD2. The CDR3 sequence is 12 residues long. V trimming: 6 bases; J trimming: 10 bases; junction bases outside the gene matches: 5. Germline V CDR1 and CDR2: MDHEN, SYDVKM. The CDR3 coding sequence is TGTGCCAGCAGATTAGCGGGACTCGAGCAGTTCTTC. This gives the protein CASRLAGLEQFF.

The V call is TRBV18, the J call TRBJ1-4; no definite D call. The length of the CDR3 is 15 residues. CDR1 is KGHSH, CDR2 LQKENI, per germline. V gave up 5 bases and J gave up 0 bases, with 10 bases separating them. The CDR3 DNA follows: TGTGCCAGCTCAAGCAGACCTGCAACTAATGAAAAACTGTTTTTT. It codes for CASSSRPATNEKLFF.

This chain uses TRBV5-1 with TRBJ1-1; D is perhaps TRBD1 (5 bases). The V and J ends lost 4 bases and 5 bases respectively, with 21 bases between them. Germline V gives CDR1 SGHRS, CDR2 YFSETQ. The CDR3 runs to 16 residues. The CDR3 loop reads CASSPTVTASRTEAFF. CDR3 coding DNA: TGCGCCAGCAGCCCAACGGTGACAGCCTCTAGGACTGAAGCTTTCTTT.